This T cell receptor (beta chain) was found in a study of low-dose radiotherapy and immunotherapy resistance in tumors. Study summary: The treatment that patients received was intravenous nivolumab 240 mg every two weeks plus ipilimumab 1 mg/kg every six weeks. Patients received cyclophosphamide 200 mg/m2 intravenously every two weeks, the day before radiation-immunotherapy.

This clonotype has at least ten counts. Priming of first-strand cDNA relied on TRAV- and TRBV-specific primers (covering alpha and beta chains). It was with a constant-region primer and a V-primer adapter that TCRs were amplified over around 20 PCR cycles. In vitro transcription amplified the mRNA that had been isolated. Each CDR3 protein gets one entry after TCRdb re-called the reads with MiXCR. The sample records roughly 60,000 distinct CDR3 sequences, less than 25% being singletons. Trimming removed 1 base at V and 4 bases at J, with 10 bases between. From germline, CDR1 is SQVTM and CDR2 ANQGSEA. The CDR3 consists of 13 residues. Specified time point: before trial treatment. The patients who were eligible all carried advanced solid tumors that lacked tumor-infiltrating lymphocytes, meaning the tumors were TIL-negative.

This sequence joins TRBV29-1 and TRBJ2-5, with D unclear. The source of this sequence is a male donor with prostate cancer. The material was PBMCs, obtained before treatment. The DNA of the CDR3 is TGCAGCGTTGAAGTGATAGGGCGAGAGACCCAGTACTTC. This sequence encodes CSVEVIGRETQYF.